This T cell receptor beta chain was recovered during a study of neurological immune-mediated disorders. Study-level results: Private repertoires in all groups were suggested, as expanded clones shared no CDR3 amino acid sequences across subjects. HTLV-1-associated myelopathy displayed the greatest TCR clonal expansion, and multiple sclerosis exhibited the smallest, lower than that of healthy controls.

The V gene's germline CDR1 is MNHEY and CDR2 SVGEGT. The CDR3 contains 14 residues. V lost 7 bases and J lost 4, with 14 bases in between. 5'RACE with 10-nucleotide random UMIs generated the cDNA. TCRdb independently ran MiXCR on the 5' RACE reads; one entry per CDR3 protein. The sample has some 65,000 distinct CDR3 sequences, 4.1% seen once; the top ten hold under 3%. Where libraries were unsorted, they were derived from 2 million PBMCs stored at -80 degrees C. A note on this clonotype: Its antigen is unidentified.

This sequence originates from a man aged 50 to 60 with multiple sclerosis. The sequencing sample was made of PBMCs. The rearrangement joins TRBV6-2 or TRBV6-3 to TRBJ2-4; D not resolved. The CDR3 sequence: CASILYQVKNIQYF. The DNA for the CDR3 is TGTGCCAGCATCCTCTATCAGGTGAAAAACATTCAGTACTTC.